This entry describes one TCR beta chain. TCRdb keeps only in-frame clones here, not all; method: immunoSEQ multiplex PCR. The data hold about 140,000 clones, with around 83% observed a single time. This sample is part of a study of blood T cell repertoires in COVID-19. The CDR3 consists of 17 residues. V shed 4 bases and J 1 base; nucleotides not matched to a gene: 5. Germline-derived CDR1 and CDR2 are SGHNT and YENEEA. Sequenced sample: peripheral blood. J is TRBJ2-2 and V is TRBV11-3; 11 nucleotides align to TRBD2. The sequence came from a man aged 30 to 39 with COVID-19, enrolled during active disease. The CDR3 loop is CASSSPGTSGNTGELFF. Written as DNA, the CDR3 is TGTGCCAGCAGCTCACCCGGGACTAGCGGGAACACCGGGGAGCTGTTTTTT.